This T cell receptor beta chain was obtained from a study of T-cell memory formation after mild COVID-19. Study outcomes and limitations: Memory from before infection featured some responding clones, which suggests cross-reactive memory joined. Second-wave clones that peaked on day 37 lacked confirmed SARS-CoV-2 specificity. Day 15 to 85 contracting clones showed balanced CD4/CD8; day 15 to 37 expanders favored CD4+.

Via MiXCR, TCRdb re-called the 5' RACE reads, giving one row per CDR3 protein. This table has hundreds of thousands of distinct CDR3 sequences, roughly 26% appearing once. Trimming removed 4 bases at V and 4 bases at J, with 19 bases between. CDR3 length equals 16 residues. Germline CDR1 MNHEY, CDR2 SMNVEV (reference sequence). A note on this clonotype: Its target is unknown.

The V call is TRBV27, the J call TRBJ1-2, with D possibly TRBD1 on 5 matching bases. The source of this sequence is an adult woman who had mild COVID-19 (a few samples of this study predate the infection). Cell type and time point are not known. Sequenced sample: PBMCs or a T cell subset sorted from them (not recorded which). CDR3 loop: CASSYRGAEGVYGYTF. The CDR3 nucleotides read TGTGCCAGCAGTTATCGAGGGGCGGAAGGGGTCTATGGCTACACCTTC.